Below, 2 T cell receptor beta chains from the same sample are listed, as sequenced in a study of T cell responses to AZD1222 COVID-19 vaccine. Measured with immunoSEQ multiplex PCR; TCRdb has only the in-frame clones, and not every one. This table holds about 160,000 clones, approximately 90% found once. The source material was peripheral blood, sampled on day 0 of AZD1222 vaccination. These receptors were collected from an adult in good health.

This clone was seen just once. The CDR3 protein is CASSLDRVGTYEQYF. The DNA of the CDR3 is TGTGCCAGCAGCTTAGACAGGGTGGGAACCTACGAGCAGTACTTC. The chain has TRBV7-9 and TRBJ2-7; weak D call: TRBD1 (6 bases). The CDR3 runs 15 residues. V lost 1 base and J lost 2, with 12 bases in between. The germline gives CDR1 SEHNR, CDR2 FQNEAQ (reference sequence). The full variable domain, rest sourced from reference TRBV7-9 and TRBJ2-7, is DTGVSQNPRHKITKRGQNVTFRCDPISEHNRLYWYRQTLGQGPEFLTYFQNEAQLEKSRLLSDRFSAERPKGSFSTLEIQRTEQGDSAMYLCASSLDRVGTYEQYFGPGTRLTVT.

The rearrangement uses TRBV6-2 or TRBV6-3 and TRBJ2-2, with D tentatively TRBD2 (6 bases). The germline gives CDR1 MNHEY, CDR2 SVGEGT. V lost 5 bases and J lost 5, with 21 bases in between. The CDR3 runs to 17 residues. The DNA of the CDR3 is TGTGCCAGCAGTATAGCTCCTCTTGGGAGGTGGACCGGGGAGCTGTTTTTT. This translates into CASSIAPLGRWTGELFF.